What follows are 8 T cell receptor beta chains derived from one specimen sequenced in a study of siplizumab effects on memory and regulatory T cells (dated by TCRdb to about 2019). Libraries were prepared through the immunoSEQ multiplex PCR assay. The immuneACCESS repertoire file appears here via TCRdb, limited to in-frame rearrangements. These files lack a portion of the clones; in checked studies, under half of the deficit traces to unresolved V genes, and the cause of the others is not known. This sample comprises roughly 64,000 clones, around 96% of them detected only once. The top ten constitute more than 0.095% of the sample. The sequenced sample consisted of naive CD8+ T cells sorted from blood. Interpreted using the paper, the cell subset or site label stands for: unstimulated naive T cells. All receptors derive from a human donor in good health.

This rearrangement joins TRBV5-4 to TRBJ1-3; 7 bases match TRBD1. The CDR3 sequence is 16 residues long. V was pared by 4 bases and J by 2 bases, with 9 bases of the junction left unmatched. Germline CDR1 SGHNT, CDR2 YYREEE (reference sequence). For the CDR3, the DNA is TGTGCCAGCAGCCAACCTACAGGGGTAACTGGAAACACCATATATTTT. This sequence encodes CASSQPTGVTGNTIYF. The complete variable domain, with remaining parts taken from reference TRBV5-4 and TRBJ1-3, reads ETGVTQSPTHLIKTRGQQVTLRCSSQSGHNTVSWYQQALGQGPQFIFQYYREEENGRGNFPPRFSGLQFPNYSSELNVNALELDDSALYLCASSQPTGVTGNTIYFGEGSWLTVV.

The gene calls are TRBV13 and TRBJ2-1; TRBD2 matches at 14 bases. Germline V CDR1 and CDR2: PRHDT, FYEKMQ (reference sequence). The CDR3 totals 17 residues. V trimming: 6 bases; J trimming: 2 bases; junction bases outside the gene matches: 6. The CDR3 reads CASSAGTSGGTYNEQFF. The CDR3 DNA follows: TGTGCCAGCAGTGCCGGGACTAGCGGGGGCACCTACAATGAGCAGTTCTTC.

The CDR3 bases are TGTGCCAGCAGCCAGGGGGTGTCGGATACGCAGTATTTT. It translates to CASSQGVSDTQYF. The gene calls are TRBV7-9 and TRBJ2-3; 7 positions agree with TRBD1. Germline assignment: CDR1 SEHNR and CDR2 FQNEAQ (reference sequence). CDR3 length equals 13 residues. Trimming cost V 5 bases and J 6 bases; bases outside gene matches: 5.

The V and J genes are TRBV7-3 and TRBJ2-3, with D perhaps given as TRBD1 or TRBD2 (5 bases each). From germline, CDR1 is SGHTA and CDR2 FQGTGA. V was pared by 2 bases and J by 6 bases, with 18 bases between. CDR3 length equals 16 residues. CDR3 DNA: TGTGCCAGCAGCTTACCGCCGGGACCCGGGGACGATACGCAGTATTTT. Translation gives CASSLPPGPGDDTQYF.

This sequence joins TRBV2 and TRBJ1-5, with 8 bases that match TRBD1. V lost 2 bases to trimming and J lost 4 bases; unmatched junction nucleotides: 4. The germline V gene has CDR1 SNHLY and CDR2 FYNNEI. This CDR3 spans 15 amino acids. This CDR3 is CASSELQGGNQPQHF. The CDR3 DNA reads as TGTGCCAGCAGTGAACTACAGGGGGGTAATCAGCCCCAGCATTTT.

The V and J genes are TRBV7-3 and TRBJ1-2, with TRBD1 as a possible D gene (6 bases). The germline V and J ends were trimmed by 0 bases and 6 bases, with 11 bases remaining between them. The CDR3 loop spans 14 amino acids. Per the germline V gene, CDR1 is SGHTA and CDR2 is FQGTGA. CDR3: CASSLTVGGNGYTF. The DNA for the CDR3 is TGTGCCAGCAGCTTAACTGTGGGGGGCAATGGCTACACCTTC.

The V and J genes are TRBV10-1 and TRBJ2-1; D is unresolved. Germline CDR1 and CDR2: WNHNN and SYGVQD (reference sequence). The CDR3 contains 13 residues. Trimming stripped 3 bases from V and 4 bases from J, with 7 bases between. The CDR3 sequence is CASSEQRYNEQFF. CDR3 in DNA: TGCGCCAGCAGTGAACAGCGATACAATGAGCAGTTCTTC.

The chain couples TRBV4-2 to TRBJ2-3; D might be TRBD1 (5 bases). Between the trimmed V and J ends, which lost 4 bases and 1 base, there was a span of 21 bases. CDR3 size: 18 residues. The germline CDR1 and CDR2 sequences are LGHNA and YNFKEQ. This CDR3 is CASSPSEQALTGTDTQYF. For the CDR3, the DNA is TGTGCCAGCAGCCCCAGCGAACAGGCACTAACGGGCACAGATACGCAGTATTTT.